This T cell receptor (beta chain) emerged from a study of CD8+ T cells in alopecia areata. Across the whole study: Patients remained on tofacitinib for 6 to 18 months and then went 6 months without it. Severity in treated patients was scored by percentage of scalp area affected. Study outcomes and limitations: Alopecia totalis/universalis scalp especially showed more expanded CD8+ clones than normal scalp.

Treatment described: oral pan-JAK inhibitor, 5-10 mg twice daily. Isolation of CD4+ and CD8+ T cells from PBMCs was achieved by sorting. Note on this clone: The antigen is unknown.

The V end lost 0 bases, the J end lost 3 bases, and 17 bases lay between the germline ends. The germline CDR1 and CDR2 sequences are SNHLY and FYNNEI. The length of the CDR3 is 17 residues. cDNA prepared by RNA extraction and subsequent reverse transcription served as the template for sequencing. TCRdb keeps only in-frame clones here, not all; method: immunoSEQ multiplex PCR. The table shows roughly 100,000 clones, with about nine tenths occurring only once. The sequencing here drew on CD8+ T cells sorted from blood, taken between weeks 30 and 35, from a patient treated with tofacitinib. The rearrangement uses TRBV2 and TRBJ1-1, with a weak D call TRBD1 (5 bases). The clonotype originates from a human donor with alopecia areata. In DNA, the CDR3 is TGTGCCAGCAGTGAAGCGACCACTGGGGGGGTCCACACTGAAGCTTTCTTT. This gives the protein CASSEATTGGVHTEAFF.